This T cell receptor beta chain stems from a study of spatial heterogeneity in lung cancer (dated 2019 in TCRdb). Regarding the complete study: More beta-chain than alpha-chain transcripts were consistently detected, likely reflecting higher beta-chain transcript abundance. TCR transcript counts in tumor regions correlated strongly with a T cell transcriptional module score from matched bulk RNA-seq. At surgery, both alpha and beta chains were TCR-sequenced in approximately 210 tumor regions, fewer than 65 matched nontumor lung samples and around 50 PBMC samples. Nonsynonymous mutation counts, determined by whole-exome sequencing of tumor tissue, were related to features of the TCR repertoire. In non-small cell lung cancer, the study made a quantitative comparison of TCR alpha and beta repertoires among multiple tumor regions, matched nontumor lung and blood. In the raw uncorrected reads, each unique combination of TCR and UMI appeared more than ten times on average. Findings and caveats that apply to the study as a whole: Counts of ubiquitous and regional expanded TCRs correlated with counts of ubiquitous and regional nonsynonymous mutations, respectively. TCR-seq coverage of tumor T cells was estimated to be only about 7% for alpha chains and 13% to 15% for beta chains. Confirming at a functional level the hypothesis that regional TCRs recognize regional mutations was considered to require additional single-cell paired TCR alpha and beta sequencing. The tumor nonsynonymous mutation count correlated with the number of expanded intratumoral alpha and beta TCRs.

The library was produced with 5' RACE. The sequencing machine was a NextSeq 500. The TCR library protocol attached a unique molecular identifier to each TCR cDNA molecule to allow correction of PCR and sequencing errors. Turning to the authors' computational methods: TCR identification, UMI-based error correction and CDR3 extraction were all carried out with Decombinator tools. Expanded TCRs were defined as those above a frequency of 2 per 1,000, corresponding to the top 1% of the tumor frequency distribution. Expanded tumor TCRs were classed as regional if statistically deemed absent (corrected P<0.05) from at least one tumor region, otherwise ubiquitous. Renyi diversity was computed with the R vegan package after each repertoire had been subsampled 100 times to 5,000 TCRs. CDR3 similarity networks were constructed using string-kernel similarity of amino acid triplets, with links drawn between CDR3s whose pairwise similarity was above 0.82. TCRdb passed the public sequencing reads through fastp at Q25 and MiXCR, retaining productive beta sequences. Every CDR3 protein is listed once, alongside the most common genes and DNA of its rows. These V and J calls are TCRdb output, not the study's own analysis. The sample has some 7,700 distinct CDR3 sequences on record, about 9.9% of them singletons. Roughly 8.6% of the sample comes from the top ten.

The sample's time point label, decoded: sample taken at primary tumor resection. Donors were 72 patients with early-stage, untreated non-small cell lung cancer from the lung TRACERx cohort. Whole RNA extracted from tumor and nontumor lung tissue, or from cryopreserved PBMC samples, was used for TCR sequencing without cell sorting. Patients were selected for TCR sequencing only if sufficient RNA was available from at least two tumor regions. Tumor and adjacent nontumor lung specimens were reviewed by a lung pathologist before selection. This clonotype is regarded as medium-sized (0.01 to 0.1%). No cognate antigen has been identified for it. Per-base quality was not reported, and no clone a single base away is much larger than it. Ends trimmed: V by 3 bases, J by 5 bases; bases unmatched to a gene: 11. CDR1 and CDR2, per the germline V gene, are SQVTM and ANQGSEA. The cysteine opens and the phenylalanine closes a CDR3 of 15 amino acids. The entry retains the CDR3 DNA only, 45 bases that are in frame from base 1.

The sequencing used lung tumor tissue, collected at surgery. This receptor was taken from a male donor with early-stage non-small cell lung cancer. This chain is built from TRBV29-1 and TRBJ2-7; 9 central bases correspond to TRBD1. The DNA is TGCAGCGTTGAGGCCACAGGGGGCCCGGGGGACGAGCAGTACTTC. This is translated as CSVEATGGPGDEQYF.